Listed below are T cell receptor beta chains from one sample, sequenced in a study of cytomegalovirus exposure and HLA in healthy donors. TCRdb's copy holds only in-frame clones and misses some; the assay was immunoSEQ multiplex PCR. The sample shows over 150,000 clones, 73% of them seen only once. Specimen: PBMCs. These receptors were taken from a young woman in good health and CMV-seropositive. The CDR3 runs from the conserved cysteine through the conserved F or W. A D gene is named only where the DNA matches it firmly. Clone size appears in some rows only: once, few, many, or a class for an expanded clone.

cdr3_nt	cdr3_aa	d_call	clone_size	v_call	j_call
TGTGCCAGCAGCGTAGCTAGTTCGCTGAGGAGCACCGGGGAGCTGTTTTTT	CASSVASSLRSTGELFF	.	.	TRBV9	TRBJ2-2
TGTGCCAGCAGCTCCCGACAGGGACAAGAGACCCAGTACTTC	CASSSRQGQETQYF	TRBD1	once	TRBV5-4	TRBJ2-5
TGCGCCAGCAGCCCACCCAGGGACAGGGAAAAGAATAAGCAGTTCTTC	CASSPPRDREKNKQFF	TRBD1	.	TRBV5-1	TRBJ2-1
TGTGCCATCAGTGAGCGCACGACATCAGGTAGCTCTGGAAACACCATATATTTT	CAISERTTSGSSGNTIYF	.	.	TRBV10-3	TRBJ1-3
TGTGCCAGCTCACCTGCGCTGGGAGGTGAAAAACTGTTTTTT	CASSPALGGEKLFF	.	.	TRBV18	TRBJ1-4
TGTGCCAGCAGATCCCGACTAGCTTCGGGCAATGAGCAGTTCTTC	CASRSRLASGNEQFF	TRBD2	.	TRBV7-2	TRBJ2-1
TGTGCCTGGGGAGCAAGCAATCAGCCCCAGCATTTT	CAWGASNQPQHF	.	.	TRBV30	TRBJ1-5
TGTGCCTTCAGTGGAGGTCAATACGAGCAGTACTTC	CAFSGGQYEQYF	.	.	TRBV30	TRBJ2-7
TGTGCCAGCAGCGCGCTCCTCTGGGGGGGGGCAGATACGCAGTATTTT	CASSALLWGGADTQYF	TRBD2	.	TRBV9	TRBJ2-3
TGTGCCAGCAGCCTCCGGGACAGTCACACTGAAGCTTTCTTT	CASSLRDSHTEAFF	TRBD1	.	TRBV7-9	TRBJ1-1
TGTGCCAGCACCAGCGGAGGGGGCACAGATACGCAGTATTTT	CASTSGGGTDTQYF	.	.	TRBV9	TRBJ2-3
TGTGCCAGCAGCGGGTATAGCGGGGGAAATTCCTACAATGAGCAGTTCTTC	CASSGYSGGNSYNEQFF	TRBD2	.	TRBV5-8	TRBJ2-1
TGTGCCAGCAGTGGTCGACTAGTTCGAACAGATACGCAGTATTTT	CASSGRLVRTDTQYF	.	.	TRBV25-1	TRBJ2-3
TGTGCCAGCAGCCCAAGCCAGAACACTGAAGCTTTCTTT	CASSPSQNTEAFF	.	.	TRBV7-3	TRBJ1-1
TGTGCCAGCAGCCGGGACAGGGTAGATGAAAAACTGTTTTTT	CASSRDRVDEKLFF	TRBD1	.	TRBV5-4	TRBJ1-4
TGTGCCAGCAGCTGGGGAGTTCTGTGGGCCGCCAACTATGGCTACACCTTC	CASSWGVLWAANYGYTF	.	.	TRBV5-6	TRBJ1-2
TGTGCCAGCGGGACTCCTGCCAATGAGCAGTTCTTC	CASGTPANEQFF	.	.	TRBV19	TRBJ2-1
TGTGCCACCCAGGGGTCGGGGTTCGGGGAGCTGTTTTTT	CATQGSGFGELFF	.	.	TRBV25-1	TRBJ2-2
TGTGCCAGCAGCATCGGACTAGCGGGCCCGGTAGGCGAGCAGTACTTC	CASSIGLAGPVGEQYF	TRBD2	few	TRBV9	TRBJ2-7
TGTGCCTGGATAGGAGAGTCCTACGAGCAGTACTTC	CAWIGESYEQYF	.	.	TRBV30	TRBJ2-7
TGTGCCAGCAGAACTAGGACGGTGAGCTCCTACAATGAGCAGTTCTTC	CASRTRTVSSYNEQFF	.	.	TRBV5-4	TRBJ2-1
TGTGCTAGCAGCACCCCCGGGACAGGCAGCGAAGAGACCCAGTACTTC	CASSTPGTGSEETQYF	TRBD1	.	TRBV7-7	TRBJ2-5